This T cell receptor (beta chain) appears in the sequencing data of a study of PD-L1 blockade in urothelial cancer. Produced via immunoSEQ multiplex PCR; TCRdb's table is partial and in-frame only. The sample comprises over 40,000 clones, approximately 82% of which are singletons, and roughly 3.2% rests with the top ten. The CDR3 sequence is 13 residues long. Germline loops: CDR1 LNHDA, CDR2 SQIVND (reference sequence). Deletions cut 10 bases from V and 3 bases from J, with 13 bases between. The rearrangement joins TRBV19 to TRBJ1-5; D is possibly TRBD1 (6 bases). The starting material was PBMCs, obtained around atezolizumab (anti-PD-L1) treatment. The receptor was isolated from a man between 65 and 79 years old with urothelial cancer. For the CDR3, the DNA is TGTGCCACCACCGGGACACCCAATCAGCCCCAGCATTTT. Residues: CATTGTPNQPQHF.